A single sample gave rise to the 5 T cell receptor beta chains below, sequenced in a study of blood T cell repertoires in COVID-19. Data came from immunoSEQ multiplex PCR; TCRdb stores just in-frame clones and leaves some out. The table lists roughly 120,000 clones, about 94% of them singletons. The sequenced sample consisted of peripheral blood. Source of these receptors: a man aged 45-60 years with COVID-19, enrolled during active disease.

This clone was seen a few times. The chain uses TRBV2 and TRBJ1-4; D is possibly TRBD1 (6 bases). The V end lost 7 bases, the J end lost 5 bases, and 11 bases lay between the germline ends. This CDR3 contains 13 residues. Germline CDR1 SNHLY, CDR2 FYNNEI. The CDR3, as DNA: TGTGCCAGCAACAGGGTTGGGAATGAAAAACTGTTTTTT. Encoded protein: CASNRVGNEKLFF. Combining the CDR3 with reference TRBV2 and TRBJ1-4 gives the whole variable domain EPEVTQTPSHQVTQMGQEVILRCVPISNHLYFYWYRQILGQKVEFLVSFYNNEISEKSEIFDDQFSVERPDGSNFTLKIRSTKLEDSAMYFCASNRVGNEKLFFGSGTQLSVL.

The chain uses TRBV11-2 and TRBJ1-1; unclear D gene. V lost 1 base and J 5 bases, leaving 11 bases between the germline ends. The length of the CDR3 is 14 residues. Germline values: CDR1 SGHAT, CDR2 FQNNGV. The CDR3 DNA reads as TGTGCCAGCAGCTTAGGCGCCGGGGAAACTGAAGCTTTCTTT. As protein: CASSLGAGETEAFF.

This chain links TRBV4-2 with TRBJ2-3; 8 bases are shared with TRBD1. V lost 1 base and J lost 5; bases outside the gene matches: 11. The CDR3 is made up of 17 amino acids. Germline CDR1 and CDR2: LGHNA and YNFKEQ. CDR3 amino acids: CASSQASGGAAGDTQYF. In DNA, the CDR3 is TGTGCCAGCAGCCAAGCATCAGGGGGCGCAGCCGGAGATACGCAGTATTTT.

The V call is TRBV7-9, the J call TRBJ2-1; 9 bases are shared with TRBD2. V was clipped by 8 bases and J by 0 bases; unmatched bases: 2. CDR3 size: 14 residues. Germline lookup yields CDR1 SEHNR and CDR2 FQNEAQ (reference sequence). CDR3 amino acids: CASGLANSYNEQFF. CDR3 bases: TGTGCCAGCGGACTAGCGAACTCCTACAATGAGCAGTTCTTC.

The V gene is TRBV7-9, the J gene TRBJ2-7; 7 bases are shared with TRBD2. The J segment lost 9 bases and the V segment lost 1 base, leaving 18 bases of the junction unmatched. Looked up from germline, CDR1 is SEHNR and CDR2 is FQNEAQ (reference sequence). The CDR3 sequence is 17 residues long. The CDR3 sequence is CASSLDPRREGGSVQYV. CDR3 sequence (DNA): TGTGCCAGCAGCTTAGACCCCCGAAGGGAGGGAGGGTCGGTGCAGTACGTC.